This T cell receptor beta chain was captured by sequencing in a study of T cell responses to AZD1222 COVID-19 vaccine. Study-level points and caveats: No day 14 peak samples; only post-peak repertoires were characterized.

Measured with immunoSEQ multiplex PCR; TCRdb has only the in-frame clones, and not every one. Counted here are 75,000 to 90,000 clones, approximately 83% occurring once; the ten biggest clones make up about 3.4%. In its sample, this clone was seen once. Its antigen is still unknown. Trimming stripped 7 bases from V and 0 bases from J, with 10 bases between. CDR1 and CDR2 from the germline V gene are SNHLY and FYNNEI. This CDR3 region has 15 residues. The starting material was peripheral blood, obtained 28 days after the second AZD1222 dose. The sequence was collected from an adult who received the AZD1222 COVID-19 vaccine. The gene calls are TRBV2 and TRBJ1-6, with D hard to call. The CDR3 spells CASTKGSSYNSPLHF. The CDR3 DNA reads as TGTGCCAGCACCAAAGGGTCCTCCTATAATTCACCCCTCCACTTT.